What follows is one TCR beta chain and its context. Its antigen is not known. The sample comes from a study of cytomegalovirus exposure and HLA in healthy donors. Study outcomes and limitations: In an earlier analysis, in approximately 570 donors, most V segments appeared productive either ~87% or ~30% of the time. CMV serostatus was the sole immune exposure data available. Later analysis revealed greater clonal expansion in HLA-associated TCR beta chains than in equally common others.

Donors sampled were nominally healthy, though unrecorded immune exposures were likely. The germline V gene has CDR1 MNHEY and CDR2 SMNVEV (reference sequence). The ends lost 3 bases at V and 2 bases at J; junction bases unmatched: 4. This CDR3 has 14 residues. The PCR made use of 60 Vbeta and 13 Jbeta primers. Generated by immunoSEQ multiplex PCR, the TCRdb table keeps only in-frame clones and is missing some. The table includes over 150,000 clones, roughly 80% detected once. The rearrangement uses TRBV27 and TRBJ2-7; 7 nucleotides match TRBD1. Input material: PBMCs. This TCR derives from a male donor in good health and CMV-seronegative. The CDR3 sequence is CASSFRGQTYEQYF. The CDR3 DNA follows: TGTGCCAGCAGTTTTAGGGGACAGACCTACGAGCAGTACTTC.